This TCR beta chain is drawn from a study of regulatory T cells in long-lasting Graves disease. Study context: For under 3 months, newly diagnosed Graves' patients had been taking antithyroid drugs.

Time point meaning: newly diagnosed GD, antithyroid drugs for less than 3 months. The TCR library was made from RNA that had been extracted from PBMCs in TRIzol. Through Arm-PCR of CDR3 regions and iRepertoire HTBI primers, TCR beta libraries were built. TCRdb reprocessed the multiplex PCR reads via MiXCR and lists one record per CDR3 protein. This table holds about 460,000 distinct CDR3 sequences, approximately 15% found once. Study conclusions and caveats: In persistent patients, shared public clonotypes (around 2,500) outnumbered those in new patients (about 1,000).

The V end lost 3 bases, the J end lost 5 bases, and 10 bases lay between the germline ends. CDR1 MNHNS and CDR2 SASEGT come from the germline V gene. There are 13 residues in the CDR3. This clonotype was seen only a few times. Its antigen is not identified. The sample also formed part of further work on T cells in Graves' hyperthyroidism and ophthalmopathy. That source notes: The study enrolled patients aged 18 to 65 with newly diagnosed hyperthyroidism of under 2 months' duration. First-round RT-PCR of the TCR CDR3 relied on the HTBI primer set.

This TCR was recovered from a woman between 45 and 65 years old with Graves disease. The specimen comprised peripheral blood mononuclear cells (PBMCs), sampled at new diagnosis, from a patient treated with antithyroid drugs. This chain links TRBV6-1 with TRBJ1-1, with D tentatively TRBD1 (5 bases). The CDR3 region has the DNA TGTGCCAGCAGTGACCGGGGCCAGACTGAAGCTTTCTTT. Translation: CASSDRGQTEAFF.